This TCR beta chain was identified during a study of shared clonotypes between healthy human individuals. Study overall: A couple of women and a few men aged 18 to 49 made up the donors. Study-wide results and limits: The donor pool, a small one, limited the genetic and exposure-history diversity represented.

Libraries were prepared by immunoSEQ multiplex PCR; TCRdb keeps only in-frame clonotypes and omits some of them. The sample gives 110,000 or so clones, around 66% of which show up once; 20% to 25% is in the top ten. The length of the CDR3 is 14 residues. Germline assignment: CDR1 MRHNA and CDR2 SNTAGT. Of note for this clone: Its antigen is unidentified. A much larger clone sits a single nucleotide away, making a read error possible.

The sequencing sample was made of memory CD8+ T cells sorted from blood. Sample subset: CD45RO+ cells pooled with CCR7-negative TemRA cells. The clonotype originates from a woman aged 25 to 39 in good health. The chain couples TRBV6-4 to TRBJ2-2, with a weak D call TRBD1 (6 bases). The CDR3 nucleotides are TGTGCCAGCAGTGACAGGACAGACACCAGGGAGCTGTTTTTT. Amino acid sequence: CASSDRTDTRELFF.